This section outlines one T cell receptor beta chain sequence together with its context. Germline CDR1 and CDR2: LGHNA and YNFKEQ. V dropped 4 bases and J dropped 2; count of bases not matched to a gene: 5. This CDR3 is 16 amino acids long. This sample is drawn from a study of blood T cells in healthy people across ages. As for the study in general: There was about one barcoded beta molecule captured by template switching per two T cells.

PCR was performed a second time for roughly 7 to 12 cycles using a sample-barcoded 5' primer and a J-beta primer mix. Tags on each cDNA molecule came from a template-switch adaptor with 12 random nucleotides. MiXCR, applied by TCRdb to the 5' RACE reads, yields one record per CDR3 protein. The data show hundreds of thousands of distinct CDR3 sequences, roughly 53% seen once. Donors ranged from roughly 6 to 100 years old and were healthy Caucasians in Russia. Drawn from each donor were around 10 milliliters of peripheral blood. This rearrangement joins TRBV4-2 to TRBJ2-1; 10 bases are a match to TRBD2. This sequence was found in a man in his 60s in good health. The sample comprised blood. CDR3 sequence (DNA): TGTGCCAGCAGCCCAACACTAGCGGGGCCCTACAATGAGCAGTTCTTC. Its translation: CASSPTLAGPYNEQFF.